This T cell receptor (beta chain) was retrieved from a study of vaccination and CD4 T cells after COVID-19. Study as a whole: Two of the convalescents were Hispanic, and convalescents were six males and four females.

TCRdb re-called the PCR reads with MiXCR, one entry per CDR3 protein. The table shows some 26,000 distinct CDR3 sequences, with 45% to 65% occurring only once. Time point here: late sampling 161 to 241 days after vaccination in a few convalescent patients. Deletions cut 2 bases from V and 7 bases from J, with 13 bases between. CDR1 is DFQATT and CDR2 is SNEGSKA in the germline V gene (reference sequence). The CDR3 loop spans 13 amino acids. This clonotype occurred a few times. The clonotype comes from a human donor who had recovered from COVID-19. The specimen was CD4+ T cells from blood, collected about 7 months after SARS-CoV-2 vaccination. The chain recombines TRBV20-1 with TRBJ2-3; tentatively, D is TRBD1 (6 bases). CDR3 region: CSARSTGLNTQYF. In DNA form, the CDR3 reads TGCAGTGCTAGAAGTACAGGGTTAAATACGCAGTATTTT.